This TCR beta chain was retrieved from a study of CD8 T cells in Susac syndrome. Random hexamers primed reverse transcription of 0.5 to 1 ug RNA. One entry per CDR3 protein results from TCRdb running MiXCR on the immunoSEQ multiplex PCR reads. The sample has 130,000 or so distinct CDR3 sequences; 94% are singletons. The germline V and J ends were trimmed by 1 base and 10 bases, with 10 bases remaining between them. CDR1 SQVTM and CDR2 ANQGSEA come from the germline V gene. The length of the CDR3 is 11 residues. The clonotype originates from a human donor in good health. The chain uses TRBV29-1 and TRBJ1-1; no clear D. Sequenced sample: CD4+ T cells from PBMCs. This CDR3 reads CSVEVGLGAFF. CDR3 DNA: TGCAGCGTTGAAGTGGGCCTTGGAGCTTTCTTT. Based on the CDR3 plus reference TRBV29-1 and TRBJ1-1, the full variable domain is SAVISQKPSRDICQRGTSLTIQCQVDSQVTMMFWYRQQPGQSLTLIATANQGSEATYESGFVIDKFPISRPNLTFSTLTVSNMSPEDSSIYLCSVEVGLGAFFGQGTRLTVV.